The entry below describes one T cell receptor (beta chain). Its specificity is not known. This sample stems from a study of vaccination and CD4 T cells after COVID-19. Broader study findings: Spike mono-reactivity applied to 304 of 307 vaccine-specific clones detected in convalescent patients.

Treatment meaning: roughly ten-day PBMC culture with coronavirus spike peptide pools or control peptides (ViraFEST assay). V gave up 5 bases and J gave up 11 bases, with 19 bases separating them. Germline assignment: CDR1 LNHDA and CDR2 SQIVND (reference sequence). This CDR3 contains 14 residues. Sequence data for DNA of cultured CD4+ T cells were generated by the Oncomine TCR Beta short-read assay. Via MiXCR, TCRdb re-called the PCR reads, giving one row per CDR3 protein. The data contain 7,000 to 9,500 distinct CDR3 sequences, around 66% of them singletons. The rearrangement links TRBV19 to TRBJ1-5; TRBD1 might be the D (5 bases). The clonotype comes from a human donor who had recovered from COVID-19. Sequencing input: CD4+ T cells from blood, cultured in vitro. CDR3 nucleotides: TGTGCCAGTAGTTCCGACAGATTTTATCCTGCCCAGCATTTT. Translating it yields CASSSDRFYPAQHF.